The 30 T cell receptor beta chains given below trace back to one sample, sequenced in a study of neurological immune-mediated disorders. TCRdb ran MiXCR on the 5' RACE reads and lists one entry per CDR3 protein. Altogether about 20,000 distinct CDR3 sequences are present, 7.5% being singletons, with the ten largest covering about a sixth. The sequenced sample consisted of CD8+ T cells from blood. The source of these receptors is a woman aged 25 to 39 with HTLV-1-associated myelopathy (HAM/TSP).

This clonotype was seen repeatedly, ten times or more. The chain couples TRBV3-1 to TRBJ2-1, with 10 bases lining up with TRBD2. With V trimmed by 3 bases and J by 4 bases, 3 bases remained unmatched. There are 15 residues in the CDR3. Germline V lookup: CDR1 LGHDT, CDR2 YNNKEL (reference sequence). The CDR3 DNA is TGTGCCAGCAGCCACGGACTAGCGGAGTACAATGAGCAGTTCTTC. Its translation: CASSHGLAEYNEQFF.

This clonotype was counted many times. V is TRBV19 and J is TRBJ1-2; maybe TRBD1 (6 bases). V was shortened by 11 bases and J by 8 bases, with 15 bases between the two germline ends. The germline CDR1 and CDR2 sequences are LNHDA and SQIVND (reference sequence). The CDR3 consists of 11 residues. The CDR3 loop is CAGRGNRGYTF. CDR3 coding DNA: TGTGCCGGGAGGGGGAATCGCGGCTACACCTTC.

Many counts were recorded for this clonotype. The chain has TRBV20-1 and TRBJ1-1; D remains ambiguous. The CDR3 loop spans 15 amino acids. Germline CDR1 is DFQATT and CDR2 is SNEGSKA (reference sequence). The V end was cut by 3 bases, the J end by 4 bases, with 18 bases between. The CDR3 DNA reads TGCAGTGCTAGTGAATCCCTTGAGGGTAGCACTGAAGCTTTCTTT. It translates to CSASESLEGSTEAFF.

This clonotype has ten or more counts. This chain joins TRBV5-1 and TRBJ2-2, with D uncertain. The CDR3 consists of 14 residues. Trimming left V 0 bases short and J 0 bases short, with 3 bases between. The V gene's germline CDR1 is SGHRS and CDR2 YFSETQ. For the CDR3, the DNA is TGCGCCAGCAGCTTGGATTCGAACACCGGGGAGCTGTTTTTT. Translating gives CASSLDSNTGELFF. The full variable domain, completed using reference TRBV5-1 and TRBJ2-2, is KAGVTQTPRYLIKTRGQQVTLSCSPISGHRSVSWYQQTPGQGLQFLFEYFSETQRNKGNFPGRFSGRQFSNSRSEMNVSTLELGDSALYLCASSLDSNTGELFFGEGSRLTVL.

This clonotype showed up many times. The chain has TRBV21-1 and TRBJ2-7; the table calls TRBD1, which could not be checked here. TRBV21-1 is annotated as a pseudogene. This CDR3 spans 16 amino acids. The CDR3 is CASSILTRDRPYEQYF. Here the CDR3 DNA reads TGTGCCAGCAGCATACTTACCCGGGACAGACCCTACGAGCAGTACTTC.

This clonotype ranks as medium-sized. V usage is TRBV20-1 and J usage is TRBJ1-2; 7 positions match TRBD1. The germline CDR1 and CDR2 sequences are DFQATT and SNEGSKA (reference sequence). Germline trimming cut 0 bases from V and 5 bases from J; bases unmatched to any gene: 9. This CDR3 is built from 15 residues. CDR3 in DNA: TGCAGTGCTAGAGAGGGGACAGAAACTCAGTATGGCTACACCTTC. Translating gives CSAREGTETQYGYTF.

The V and J genes are TRBV30 and TRBJ2-3; D is unclear. This CDR3 contains 13 residues. Germline V gene data show CDR1 as GTSNPN and CDR2 as SVGIG (reference sequence). Deletions cut 1 base from V and 0 bases from J, with 5 bases between. The CDR3 here is CAWSGSSTDTQYF. In nucleotides, the CDR3 is TGTGCCTGGAGTGGGTCTAGCACAGATACGCAGTATTTT.

At least ten counts were recorded for this clonotype. The chain is built from TRBV9 and TRBJ2-1, with unresolved D. This CDR3 contains 14 residues. Looked up from germline, CDR1 is SGDLS and CDR2 is YYNGEE. The germline V and J ends were trimmed by 0 bases and 5 bases, with 9 bases remaining between them. The CDR3 nucleotides read TGTGCCAGCAGCGTAGAGGGTAGAGACAATGAGCAGTTCTTC. Amino acid sequence: CASSVEGRDNEQFF.

This clonotype was detected ten times or more. The chain joins TRBV5-1 to TRBJ2-3; 8 bases match TRBD2. In germline, CDR1 is SGHRS, CDR2 YFSETQ. CDR3 size: 16 residues. V trimming: 1 base; J trimming: 1 base; junction bases outside the gene matches: 5. In DNA form, the CDR3 reads TGCGCCAGCAGCTTGTTAAGCGGGGGCGGCACAGATACGCAGTATTTT. The encoded protein is CASSLLSGGGTDTQYF. The full variable domain, its missing parts supplied by reference TRBV5-1 and TRBJ2-3, is KAGVTQTPRYLIKTRGQQVTLSCSPISGHRSVSWYQQTPGQGLQFLFEYFSETQRNKGNFPGRFSGRQFSNSRSEMNVSTLELGDSALYLCASSLLSGGGTDTQYFGPGTRLTVL.

This clonotype came up many times. The rearrangement links TRBV5-1 to TRBJ1-1, with no clear D. Germline V gene data show CDR1 as SGHRS and CDR2 as YFSETQ. V lost 3 bases and J 1 base, leaving 1 base between the germline ends. The CDR3 extends over 11 amino acids. The CDR3 DNA sequence: TGCGCCAGCAGCTCGAACACTGAAGCTTTCTTT. This encodes CASSSNTEAFF.

This clonotype appeared many times. This chain uses TRBV2 with TRBJ1-6, with D uncertain. CDR3 length: 16 amino acids. In germline, CDR1 is SNHLY, CDR2 FYNNEI. V was shortened by 0 bases and J by 0 bases, with 6 bases between the two germline ends. The CDR3 loop is CASSEAPSSYNSPLHF. CDR3 DNA sequence: TGTGCCAGCAGTGAAGCGCCGAGCTCCTATAATTCACCCCTCCACTTT.

The rearrangement links TRBV5-1 to TRBJ2-5, with TRBD2 matching over 8 bases. This CDR3 contains 16 residues. The V segment lost 0 bases and the J segment 4 bases; nucleotides outside the gene matches: 8. CDR1 and CDR2 (germline): SGHRS, YFSETQ. This CDR3 is CASSLASGGPGETQYF. DNA of the CDR3: TGCGCCAGCAGCTTGGCCTCGGGAGGGCCTGGAGAGACCCAGTACTTC.

This clonotype showed up many times. The rearrangement uses TRBV6-6 and TRBJ2-7; D is ambiguous. Trimming stripped 0 bases from V and 4 bases from J, with 4 bases between. The CDR3 is 12 residues long. In germline, CDR1 is MNHNY, CDR2 SVGAGI (reference sequence). The CDR3 here is CASSYSLYEQYF. The DNA for the CDR3 is TGTGCCAGCAGTTACTCGCTGTACGAGCAGTACTTC.

Ten or more counts support this clonotype. The V and J genes are TRBV20-1 and TRBJ2-7, with D possibly TRBD1 on 6 matching bases. The V end lost 6 bases, the J end lost 0 bases, and 18 bases lay between the germline ends. The CDR3 covers 15 residues. The germline gives CDR1 DFQATT, CDR2 SNEGSKA (reference sequence). CDR3 residues: CSALSRDINSYEQYF. CDR3 DNA sequence: TGCAGTGCCCTAAGCCGGGACATAAACTCCTACGAGCAGTACTTC.

The chain couples TRBV7-9 to TRBJ2-6; possibly TRBD2 for D (6 bases). In germline, CDR1 is SEHNR, CDR2 FQNEAQ (reference sequence). The CDR3 has 21 residues. V lost 6 bases to trimming and J lost 3 bases, with 30 bases between them. The CDR3 protein is CASSQAGFRGARRYGANVLTF. CDR3 nucleotide sequence: TGTGCCAGCAGTCAAGCGGGCTTTCGAGGGGCCCGTCGCTATGGGGCCAACGTCCTGACTTTC.

The table lists this clonotype with many counts. This chain joins TRBV10-2 and TRBJ1-5; 8 bases line up with TRBD1. CDR1 is WSHSY, CDR2 SAAADI, per germline. The CDR3 has 17 residues. V was clipped by 6 bases and J by 0 bases; unmatched bases: 10. The CDR3 DNA sequence: TGCGCCAGCAGCTCGGGACAGGCCATCTCTAGCAATCAGCCCCAGCATTTT. Translating gives CASSSGQAISSNQPQHF.

A remark on this clonotype: A much larger clone sits a single nucleotide away, making a read error possible. The V call is TRBV27, the J call TRBJ2-3, with 7 nucleotides matching TRBD1. The CDR3 is 15 amino acids. Germline-derived CDR1 and CDR2 are MNHEY and SMNVEV (reference sequence). With V trimmed by 6 bases and J by 2 bases, 8 bases remained unmatched. The CDR3 coding sequence is TGTGCCAGCAGCCAGGGACAGATTATCACAGATACGCAGTATTTT. Residues: CASSQGQIITDTQYF.

This clonotype has a count of ten or more. The chain joins TRBV5-1 to TRBJ2-3; D unclear. This CDR3 comprises 13 residues. With 7 bases removed from V and 4 bases from J, the gap between germline ends came to 13 bases. Germline V gene data show CDR1 as SGHRS and CDR2 as YFSETQ. The CDR3 coding sequence is TGCGCCAGCCGATATGGGCTAGCAGATACGCAGTATTTT. The encoded protein is CASRYGLADTQYF.

This clonotype occurred many times. The rearrangement joins TRBV10-3 to TRBJ1-2, with a weak D call TRBD1 (6 bases). The CDR3 runs to 16 residues. Germline CDR1 ENHRY, CDR2 SYGVKD. V shed 5 bases and J shed 1 base, with 17 bases lying between them. This chain's CDR3 is CAISRDTGFLNYGYTF. The CDR3 DNA reads as TGTGCCATCAGTCGGGACACAGGTTTCCTTAACTATGGCTACACCTTC.

This clonotype was recorded at least ten times. V and J are TRBV12-3 or TRBV12-4 and TRBJ2-7, with TRBD1 matching 9 bases. This CDR3 is 16 amino acids long. V dropped 1 base and J dropped 3; count of bases not matched to a gene: 7. DNA for the CDR3: TGTGCCAGCAGTTTAGGGACGGGACAGGGATACTACGAGCAGTACTTC. It encodes CASSLGTGQGYYEQYF.

This chain uses TRBV12-3 or TRBV12-4 with TRBJ2-1, with TRBD2 matching 14 bases. The length of the CDR3 is 16 residues. The J segment lost 8 bases and the V segment lost 4 bases, leaving 7 bases of the junction unmatched. CDR3: CASSSRLAGGQDEQFF. The CDR3, as DNA: TGTGCCAGCAGTTCCCGACTAGCGGGGGGGCAAGATGAGCAGTTCTTC.

This clonotype was detected ten times or more. The chain combines TRBV11-2 with TRBJ1-1; D may be TRBD1 (6 bases). This CDR3 region has 14 residues. Trimming removed 3 bases at V and 7 bases at J, with 15 bases between. Germline V CDR1 and CDR2: SGHAT, FQNNGV. The DNA for the CDR3 is TGTGCCAGCAGCTTTTATAGGGGGGGAGATGAAGCTTTCTTT. Residues: CASSFYRGGDEAFF.

Ten or more counts support this clonotype. The V gene is TRBV6-6, the J gene TRBJ2-3, with 9 bases identical to TRBD2. This CDR3 is built from 17 residues. The trim removed 5 bases at V and 2 bases at J, leaving 11 bases unmatched. Germline V gene sequence: CDR1 MNHNY, CDR2 SVGAGI (reference sequence). Written as DNA, the CDR3 is TGTGCCAGCAGTAGTAGCGGGGGCCTCGACTTCACAGATACGCAGTATTTT. This sequence encodes CASSSSGGLDFTDTQYF.

This clonotype was detected ten times or more. V usage is TRBV20-1 and J usage is TRBJ1-5; 8 nucleotides line up with TRBD1. The CDR3 covers 14 residues. Germline assignment: CDR1 DFQATT and CDR2 SNEGSKA (reference sequence). Trimming cost V 3 bases and J 6 bases; bases outside gene matches: 7. Here the CDR3 reads CSASITGGSQPQHF. CDR3 DNA: TGCAGTGCTAGTATCACAGGGGGAAGTCAGCCCCAGCATTTT.

This clonotype was observed at least ten times. The CDR3 loop reads CASSPGSTEAFF. Here the CDR3 DNA reads TGTGCCAGCAGCCCGGGGAGCACTGAAGCTTTCTTT. The rearrangement joins TRBV6-5 to TRBJ1-1; D is unclear. The length of the CDR3 is 12 residues. From germline, CDR1 is MNHEY and CDR2 SVGAGI. The germline V and J ends were trimmed by 6 bases and 4 bases, with 9 bases remaining between them.

This clonotype was seen many times. The genes are TRBV7-9 and TRBJ2-3, with D possibly TRBD2 on 6 matching bases. V was clipped by 5 bases and J by 2 bases, with 29 bases between them. The CDR3 totals 20 residues. The germline gives CDR1 SEHNR, CDR2 FQNEAQ (reference sequence). CDR3 amino acids: CASSTNVRLKMAGHTDTQYF. The CDR3 DNA follows: TGTGCCAGCAGCACGAATGTAAGGCTGAAAATGGCGGGGCACACAGATACGCAGTATTTT.

This clonotype appeared many times. This chain uses TRBV6-5 with TRBJ2-2, with 7 bases that match TRBD2. Germline V gene sequence: CDR1 MNHEY, CDR2 SVGAGI. The V gene end was trimmed by 0 bases and the J gene end by 4 bases; junction bases not matched to a gene: 5. The length of the CDR3 is 16 residues. This CDR3 reads CASSYSSGGGTGELFF. The CDR3 DNA sequence: TGTGCCAGCAGTTACTCGAGTGGGGGGGGCACCGGGGAGCTGTTTTTT.

This clonotype showed up many times. This chain connects TRBV21-1 to TRBJ1-2; TRBD1 is taken as the D call from the table, unchecked against the DNA. TRBV21-1 is a pseudogene. The CDR3 extends over 14 amino acids. CDR3 nucleotides: TGTGCCAGCAGCAGTCCGGACAGGGAGGATGGCTACACCTTC. Residues: CASSSPDREDGYTF.

This clonotype was recorded many times. V usage is TRBV7-9 and J usage is TRBJ1-5, with D uncertain. This CDR3 spans 13 amino acids. Germline CDR1 SEHNR, CDR2 FQNEAQ (reference sequence). The germline V and J ends were trimmed by 1 base and 6 bases, with 7 bases remaining between them. For the CDR3, the DNA is TGTGCCAGCAGCTTAGGGACGCTTCAGCCCCAGCATTTT. Translating it yields CASSLGTLQPQHF.

This clonotype was observed many times. V is TRBV5-1 and J is TRBJ2-7; TRBD1 agrees at 9 bases. Germline-derived CDR1 and CDR2 are SGHRS and YFSETQ. After removal of 2 bases from V and 5 bases from J, the junction contained 5 bases not matched to a gene. This CDR3 has 14 residues. The CDR3 reads CASSFSGTGNEQYF. The CDR3 region has the DNA TGCGCCAGCAGCTTTTCCGGGACAGGGAACGAGCAGTACTTC.